The clone carrying this TCR beta chain was picked up many times. The antigen is undetermined. The record originates from a study of early T cells in non-severe SARS-CoV-2 infection. As for the study in general: Bulk RNA taken from unsorted whole blood was sequenced, leaving chains unpaired.

Study-level points and caveats: There was a bias toward anti-spike CD8 responses in VDJdb matching, which missed private and CD4 specificities.

Trimming took 6 bases from V and 5 from J, leaving 13 bases between them. The germline CDR1 and CDR2 sequences are SQVTM and ANQGSEA. This CDR3 is built from 12 residues. The TCR library protocol attached unique molecular identifiers to the individual cDNA molecules. TCRdb ran MiXCR on the 5' RACE reads and lists one entry per CDR3 protein. This sample has about 45,000 distinct CDR3 sequences; more than 10% occur once, and the top ten carry more than 15%. V usage is TRBV29-1 and J usage is TRBJ1-1, with a tentative D call TRBD1 (5 bases). The sequence came from an adult who was a healthcare worker with PCR-confirmed SARS-CoV-2 infection or an uninfected control (not recorded which). The sample taken for sequencing was whole blood. The CDR3 sequence: CSVWYRQTEAFF. The CDR3 DNA reads TGCAGCGTATGGTACCGACAGACTGAAGCTTTCTTT.